The next 20 T cell receptor beta chains were all read from a single sample in a study of T cell responses to AZD1222 COVID-19 vaccine (dated by TCRdb to the early 2020s). Libraries were made using the immunoSEQ multiplex PCR assay. In its TCRdb copy, this immuneACCESS table keeps in-frame sequences only and misses some clones. Where compared with another copy, unresolved V genes explain less than half of these, and the others have no known cause. A total of 150,000 to 200,000 clones appear in this sample, more than 90% of them only once. Of the sample, 1.6% is held by the ten largest clones. The time point tag for this specimen amounts to: baseline before first vaccination. The sample was peripheral blood, taken on day 0 of AZD1222 vaccination. Receptor source: an adult in good health.

In nucleotides, the CDR3 is TGTGCCAGCAGTGAAGCTGTCGCCCGAGGTAATTCACCCCTCCACTTT. Amino acids: CASSEAVARGNSPLHF. The V call is TRBV6-1, the J call TRBJ1-6; D is ambiguous. Germline CDR1 and CDR2: MNHNS and SASEGT. The CDR3 extends over 16 amino acids. Trimming pared 0 bases from V and 6 bases from J, leaving 12 bases between.

In this sample, this clone turned up a few times. This chain connects TRBV7-8 to TRBJ2-3; no firm D call. The germline gives CDR1 SGHVS, CDR2 FQNEAQ. The CDR3 totals 12 residues. The V and J ends lost 0 bases and 6 bases respectively, with 4 bases between them. DNA of the CDR3: TGTGCCAGCAGCTTAGCGCCCGATACGCAGTATTTT. As protein: CASSLAPDTQYF.

V and J are TRBV15 and TRBJ2-7, with unresolved D. The CDR3 has 12 residues. Per germline, CDR1 LNHNV and CDR2 YYDKDF (reference sequence). Trimming stripped 5 bases from V and 2 bases from J, with 7 bases between. CDR3 sequence reads: CATSGYTYEQYF. CDR3 coding DNA: TGTGCCACCAGCGGATACACCTACGAGCAGTACTTC.

This clone was detected once. V usage is TRBV14 and J usage is TRBJ2-3, with D tentatively TRBD2 (6 bases). Germline V gene data show CDR1 as SGHDN and CDR2 as FVKESK. The CDR3 loop spans 15 amino acids. V was cut by 4 bases and J by 0 bases, with 11 bases left in between. The DNA for the CDR3 is TGTGCCAGCAGCCTCCTCGGGAGAAGCACAGATACGCAGTATTTT. Protein: CASSLLGRSTDTQYF.

V is TRBV5-1 and J is TRBJ1-2; 8 bases align to TRBD1. The junction had 8 bases not matched to a gene; V was cut back by 4 bases and J by 6 bases. Per the germline V gene, CDR1 is SGHRS and CDR2 is YFSETQ. The CDR3 contains 14 residues. The CDR3 DNA reads TGCGCCAGCAGCGGAAAGGACAGGGAGGATGGCTACACCTTC. Amino acid sequence: CASSGKDREDGYTF.

The genes are TRBV7-2 and TRBJ2-1, with D perhaps matching TRBD2 (5 bases). The CDR3 runs to 16 residues. The V end lost 1 base, the J end lost 7 bases, and 17 bases lay between the germline ends. Germline CDR1 is SGHTA and CDR2 is FQGNSA. In DNA form, the CDR3 reads TGTGCCAGCAGCTTAGAAAAAAGGCTAGCTAAGAATGAGCAGTTCTTC. Its translation is CASSLEKRLAKNEQFF.

This clone appeared a single time. The rearrangement joins TRBV5-8 to TRBJ1-5; D call uncertain. The CDR3 has 14 amino acids. Germline V gives CDR1 SGHTS, CDR2 YDEGEE. V lost 4 bases and J 6 bases, leaving 14 bases between the germline ends. CDR3 bases: TGTGCCAGCAGCCCCTCTCCCCCGGGTCAGCCCCAGCATTTT. Encoded protein: CASSPSPPGQPQHF.

CDR3 nucleotide sequence: TGTGCCAGCAGTTTTCAGTCAGGGGGCATCCCCTACGAGCAGTACTTC. Protein product: CASSFQSGGIPYEQYF. The chain combines TRBV27 with TRBJ2-7; 8 nucleotides agree with TRBD1. This CDR3 spans 16 amino acids. In germline, CDR1 is MNHEY, CDR2 SMNVEV (reference sequence). V gave up 3 bases and J gave up 2 bases; unmatched junction bases: 9.

The rearrangement joins TRBV19 to TRBJ1-2, with D unclear. CDR1 is LNHDA and CDR2 is SQIVND in the germline V gene (reference sequence). Between the trimmed V and J ends, which lost 6 bases and 7 bases, there was a span of 18 bases. CDR3 length: 14 amino acids. The DNA of the CDR3 is TGTGCCAGTAGCCCCTCCTACGCTCTAAGTGGCTACACCTTC. Translated, it gives CASSPSYALSGYTF.

The genes are TRBV3-1 (or the pseudogene TRBV3-2) and TRBJ1-2; D ambiguous. The germline V and J ends were trimmed by 1 base and 3 bases, with 6 bases remaining between them. Germline V CDR1 and CDR2: LGHDT, YNNKEL (reference sequence). The CDR3 is 13 residues long. Here the CDR3 reads CASSQGPYYGYTF. The CDR3 DNA follows: TGTGCCAGCAGCCAAGGGCCCTACTATGGCTACACCTTC.

The J gene is TRBJ1-2, the V gene TRBV29-1, with D uncertain. CDR1 and CDR2 from the germline V gene are SQVTM and ANQGSEA. The CDR3 is 10 residues long. Trimming shortened V by 5 bases and J by 3 bases, and 4 bases separated the two germline ends. CDR3 in amino acids: CSVLDYGYTF. The CDR3 bases are TGCAGCGTTCTAGACTATGGCTACACCTTC.

The genes are TRBV5-6 and TRBJ2-7; D is perhaps TRBD2 (6 bases). The CDR3 is 14 amino acids. V was trimmed by 3 bases and J by 2 bases, leaving 12 bases between them. The germline V gene encodes CDR1 SGHDT and CDR2 YYEEEE. CDR3 loop: CASSYGGLPYEQYF. The DNA for the CDR3 is TGTGCCAGCAGCTATGGGGGACTTCCCTACGAGCAGTACTTC. Full variable domain (rest looked up from reference TRBV5-6 and TRBJ2-7): DAGVTQSPTHLIKTRGQQVTLRCSPKSGHDTVSWYQQALGQGPQFIFQYYEEEERQRGNFPDRFSGHQFPNYSSELNVNALLLGDSALYLCASSYGGLPYEQYFGPGTRLTVT.

This rearrangement joins TRBV4-1 to TRBJ1-6, with 9 bases matching TRBD1. Germline lookup yields CDR1 MGHRA and CDR2 YSYEKL. J was trimmed by 10 bases and V by 4 bases; bases with no gene match: 11. The CDR3 length is 16 residues. The CDR3, as DNA: TGCGCCAGCAGCCCCCTTACAGGGGGCGCAGGGTCACCCCTCCACTTT. Amino acid sequence: CASSPLTGGAGSPLHF.

The chain carries TRBV7-9 and TRBJ1-4; D is possibly TRBD1 (6 bases). The CDR3 consists of 17 residues. V was pared by 5 bases and J by 7 bases, with 23 bases between. The V gene's germline CDR1 is SEHNR and CDR2 FQNEAQ (reference sequence). This chain's CDR3 is CASSPVRSTGQGEKLFF. CDR3 DNA sequence: TGTGCCAGCAGCCCCGTCCGGTCTACAGGGCAGGGTGAAAAACTGTTTTTT. The variable domain in full, with the rest retrieved from reference TRBV7-9 and TRBJ1-4, is DTGVSQNPRHKITKRGQNVTFRCDPISEHNRLYWYRQTLGQGPEFLTYFQNEAQLEKSRLLSDRFSAERPKGSFSTLEIQRTEQGDSAMYLCASSPVRSTGQGEKLFFGSGTQLSVL.

The gene calls are TRBV9 and TRBJ1-6, with 7 nucleotides matching TRBD1. CDR1 is SGDLS, CDR2 YYNGEE, per germline. CDR3 length: 15 residues. Trimming at V came to 9 bases and at J to 7 bases, leaving 13 bases not matched to a gene. The CDR3 DNA follows: TGTGCCATCTTACCTCTCAGGGGGTCCAATTCACCCCTCCACTTT. Translation: CAILPLRGSNSPLHF.

This clone has a handful of counts. This rearrangement joins TRBV2 to TRBJ1-1, with TRBD1 as a possible D gene (5 bases). The CDR3 runs 14 residues. V dropped 0 bases and J dropped 10 bases, with 15 bases sitting between them. CDR1 is SNHLY and CDR2 is FYNNEI in the germline V gene. The chain's CDR3 is CASSEAAAGGRAFF. The CDR3 nucleotides read TGTGCCAGCAGTGAAGCTGCTGCGGGGGGAAGAGCTTTCTTT.

The CDR3 DNA reads as TGTGCCACCAGTGTGAGGCGAAGCCCCTTCTACGAGCAGTACTTC. As protein: CATSVRRSPFYEQYF. V is TRBV24-1 and J is TRBJ2-7; unclear D gene. Germline values: CDR1 KGHDR, CDR2 SFDVKD. The CDR3 consists of 15 residues. V lost 5 bases and J lost 3, with 16 bases in between.

The chain employs TRBV27 and TRBJ1-6, with D possibly matching TRBD1 (5 bases). CDR1 MNHEY and CDR2 SMNVEV come from the germline V gene (reference sequence). The length of the CDR3 is 16 residues. Trimming removed 7 bases at V and 0 bases at J, with 13 bases between. This CDR3 reads CASTRHRSSYNSPLHF. Here the CDR3 DNA reads TGTGCCAGCACCCGCCACAGGAGCTCCTATAATTCACCCCTCCACTTT.

The rearrangement joins TRBV6-5 to TRBJ1-2, with D perhaps TRBD1 (6 bases). This CDR3 spans 15 amino acids. Germline V CDR1 and CDR2: MNHEY, SVGAGI. V lost 6 bases to trimming and J lost 7 bases, with 21 bases between them. The CDR3 loop reads CASRTLDSPYFGYTF. The CDR3 DNA reads as TGTGCCAGCAGGACCCTGGACAGCCCCTATTTTGGCTACACCTTC.

The V call is TRBV7-9, the J call TRBJ1-2, with a weak D call TRBD1 (5 bases). Trimming pared 0 bases from V and 2 bases from J, leaving 10 bases between. The germline V gene has CDR1 SEHNR and CDR2 FQNEAQ (reference sequence). This CDR3 spans 15 amino acids. The CDR3 protein is CASSLAVGQNYGYTF. CDR3 nucleotides: TGTGCCAGCAGCTTAGCGGTGGGGCAGAACTATGGCTACACCTTC. Combining the CDR3 with reference TRBV7-9 and TRBJ1-2 gives the whole variable domain DTGVSQNPRHKITKRGQNVTFRCDPISEHNRLYWYRQTLGQGPEFLTYFQNEAQLEKSRLLSDRFSAERPKGSFSTLEIQRTEQGDSAMYLCASSLAVGQNYGYTFGSGTRLTVV.